This entry describes one TCR beta chain. The target of this receptor is not known. Per-base quality was not reported, and no clone a single base away is much larger than it. Taken with the paper, the label for treatment or condition translates to: around 19 received Ad26.COV2.S at low or high dose, single or two shots; 5 received placebo; per-sample allocation not given. For vaccine and placebo recipients, the sequenced repertoires came from samples collected on day 63 after the first injection. In Cohort 1b, around 25 adults aged 18-55 years were enrolled at a single site in Boston, USA, between 29 July and 7 August 2020. Ad26.COV2.S was a replication-incompetent adenovirus type 26 vector that expressed a prefusion-stabilized SARS-CoV-2 spike protein derived from the original Wuhan strain. Based on the germline V gene, the CDR1 and CDR2 sequences are SGHAT and FQNNGV. V is reduced by 0 bases and J by 4 bases, leaving a spacing of 15 bases between them. Its CDR3 holds 16 amino acids, cysteine through phenylalanine. Just the 48-base CDR3 DNA is kept, in frame starting at base 1.

The data were obtained in a study of Ad26.COV2.S vaccination and SARS-CoV-2 variants (dated by TCRdb to the early 2020s). As for the study more broadly: Vaccine-arm donors were drawn from COV1001, a multicentre, randomized, double-blind, placebo-controlled phase I-IIa trial of Ad26.COV2.S in healthy adults. Dosing of Ad26.COV2.S was intramuscular, at either 5x10^10 or 1x10^11 viral particles, delivered as one shot or as two shots spaced 56 days apart. TCRbeta repertoire sequencing served as the tool for gauging how specific and how broad the SARS-CoV-2-reactive T cell receptors were following Ad26.COV2.S vaccination. The TCR-sequenced set comprised about 30 samples: some 20 Ad26.COV2.S vaccine recipients, 5 placebo recipients and 8 SARS-CoV-2 convalescent individuals. Participants in the trial were split at random into five groups of five each, receiving low-dose or high-dose Ad26.COV2.S once or twice, or else placebo on both occasions. Throughout the experiments and outcome assessment, investigators stayed blinded to trial group allocation. What the work shows at the level of the full study, not this receptor alone: Vaccine and placebo recipients had similar non-spike TCR breadth, a finding consistent with the vaccine containing only spike. Compared with placebo recipients, Ad26.COV2.S recipients showed higher spike-specific TCR breadth (P = 0.0014). The study was not powered to compare responses between vaccine doses or regimens. The authors noted that total T cell responses may have been underestimated by the TCR breadth and depth analyses. After vaccination, substantial breadth of spike-specific CD8+ and CD4+ T cell responses was reported.

TCRbeta CDR3 regions were sequenced with the immunoSEQ Assay. After extraction, genomic DNA underwent amplification by bias-controlled multiplex PCR, followed by high-throughput sequencing. The authors' analysis ran thus. Collapsing and filtering of sequences were performed to quantify the absolute abundance of each unique TCRbeta CDR3 region. Usable DNA was measured by amplifying reference genes present in all nucleated cells, and TCRbeta template counts were normalized to that usable DNA to estimate T cell fraction. Repertoire TCRs were annotated as SARS-CoV-2-specific when V gene, CDR3 amino acid sequence and J gene were exactly matched to a known reactive TCR set. The reference SARS-CoV-2 TCR set came from MIRA and was filtered for enrichment in COVID-19-positive ImmuneCODE repertoires, removing public or cross-reactive TCRs. Based on the MIRA antigens, annotated TCRs were further analysed at the level of specific ORF or position within ORF. Depth was the summed frequency of annotated unique rearrangements, while breadth was defined as annotated unique rearrangements over total unique productive rearrangements. Group comparisons of TCR breadth used two-sided Wilcoxon rank-sum tests. The table comes from immuneACCESS by way of TCRdb, which keeps in-frame sequences with V and J called. Part of the clones is missing from these tables; in studies checked, under half for an unresolved V gene and the rest for unknown reasons. V, J and clone size were drawn from that table, and D and trimming were deduced from the DNA. This sample holds fewer than 500,000 clones; nearly 90% were observed only once. Approximately 2.5% of the sample is taken by the ten largest.

This receptor was identified in a person between 18 and 59 years old who received the Ad26.COV2.S COVID-19 vaccine or a placebo. The rearrangement combines TRBV11-2 with TRBJ1-2; there is no confident call for the D gene. Here the sequenced sample was peripheral blood, taken in a trial of Ad26.COV2.S vaccine versus placebo. The CDR3 here reads CASSLDPTGSGYGYTF. The sequenced DNA: TGTGCCAGCAGCTTAGATCCGACCGGGAGCGGCTATGGCTACACCTTC.